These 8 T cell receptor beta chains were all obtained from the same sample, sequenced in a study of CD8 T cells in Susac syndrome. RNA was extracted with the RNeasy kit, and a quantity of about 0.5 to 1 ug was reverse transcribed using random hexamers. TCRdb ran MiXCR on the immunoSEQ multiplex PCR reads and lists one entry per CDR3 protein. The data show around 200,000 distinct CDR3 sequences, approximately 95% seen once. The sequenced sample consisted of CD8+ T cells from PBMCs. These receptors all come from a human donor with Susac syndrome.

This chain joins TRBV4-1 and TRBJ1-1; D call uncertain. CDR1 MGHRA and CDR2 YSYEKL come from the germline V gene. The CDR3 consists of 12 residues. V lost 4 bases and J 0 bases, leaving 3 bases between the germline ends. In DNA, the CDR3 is TGCGCCAGCAGCCGCATGAACACTGAAGCTTTCTTT. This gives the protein CASSRMNTEAFF.

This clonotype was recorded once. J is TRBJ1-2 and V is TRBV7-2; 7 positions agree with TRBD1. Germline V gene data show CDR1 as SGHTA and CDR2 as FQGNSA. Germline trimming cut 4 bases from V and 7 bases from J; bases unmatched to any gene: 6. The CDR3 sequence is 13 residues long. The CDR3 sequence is CASSSKTGIGYTF. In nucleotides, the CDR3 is TGTGCCAGCAGCTCAAAGACAGGGATTGGCTACACCTTC. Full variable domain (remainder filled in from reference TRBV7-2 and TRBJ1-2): GAGVSQSPSNKVTEKGKDVELRCDPISGHTALYWYRQSLGQGLEFLIYFQGNSAPDKSGLPSDRFSAERTGGSVSTLTIQRTQQEDSAVYLCASSSKTGIGYTFGSGTRLTVV.

The CDR3 nucleotides are TGCGCCAGCCACCCTTCCGGGTCTTACTCTGGAAACACCATATATTTT. Translating gives CASHPSGSYSGNTIYF. The J gene is TRBJ1-3, the V gene TRBV5-1, with D uncertain. CDR3 length: 16 amino acids. The ends were cut back, 7 bases at V and 0 bases at J, with 17 bases in the middle. Germline V CDR1 and CDR2: SGHRS, YFSETQ.

This CDR3 is CASSYQQGGNTEAFF. In DNA, the CDR3 is TGTGCCAGCAGTTACCAGCAAGGGGGGAACACTGAAGCTTTCTTT. The rearrangement links TRBV6-6 to TRBJ1-1, with a weak D call TRBD1 (6 bases). The V gene's germline CDR1 is MNHNY and CDR2 SVGAGI (reference sequence). CDR3 length equals 15 residues. V was pared by 2 bases and J by 1 base, with 11 bases between.

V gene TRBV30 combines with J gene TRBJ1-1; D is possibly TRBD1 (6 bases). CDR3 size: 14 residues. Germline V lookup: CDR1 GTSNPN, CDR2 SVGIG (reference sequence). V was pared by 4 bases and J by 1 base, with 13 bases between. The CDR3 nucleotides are TGTGCCTGGACTCACGGGACACCGAACACTGAAGCTTTCTTT. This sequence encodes CAWTHGTPNTEAFF.

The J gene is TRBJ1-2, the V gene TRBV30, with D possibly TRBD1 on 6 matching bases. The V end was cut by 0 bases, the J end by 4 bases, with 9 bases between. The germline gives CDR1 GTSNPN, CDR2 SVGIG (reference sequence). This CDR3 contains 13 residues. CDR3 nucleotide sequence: TGTGCCTGGAGTGTCGAAGGGGGCTATGGCTACACCTTC. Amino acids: CAWSVEGGYGYTF. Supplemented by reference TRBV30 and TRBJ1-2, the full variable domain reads SQTIHQWPATLVQPVGSPLSLECTVEGTSNPNLYWYRQAAGRGLQLLFYSVGIGQISSEVPQNLSASRPQDRQFILSSKKLLLSDSGFYLCAWSVEGGYGYTFGSGTRLTVV.

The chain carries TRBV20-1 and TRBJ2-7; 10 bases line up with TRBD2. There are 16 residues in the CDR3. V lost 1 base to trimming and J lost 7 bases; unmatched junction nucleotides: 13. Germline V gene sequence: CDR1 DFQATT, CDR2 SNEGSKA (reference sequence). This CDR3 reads CSARGVGGLASWEQYF. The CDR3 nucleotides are TGCAGTGCTAGAGGGGTAGGGGGACTAGCGTCGTGGGAGCAGTACTTC.

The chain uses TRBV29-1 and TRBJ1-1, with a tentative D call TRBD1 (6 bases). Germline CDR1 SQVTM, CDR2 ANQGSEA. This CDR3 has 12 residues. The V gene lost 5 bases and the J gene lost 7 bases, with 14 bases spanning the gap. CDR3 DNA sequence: TGCAGCGTTAAGGGGGGCGCGCATGAAGCTTTCTTT. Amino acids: CSVKGGAHEAFF. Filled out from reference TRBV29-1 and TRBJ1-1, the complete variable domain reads SAVISQKPSRDICQRGTSLTIQCQVDSQVTMMFWYRQQPGQSLTLIATANQGSEATYESGFVIDKFPISRPNLTFSTLTVSNMSPEDSSIYLCSVKGGAHEAFFGQGTRLTVV.